The next 11 T cell receptor beta chains were all read from a single sample in a study of cytomegalovirus exposure and HLA in healthy donors. Amplification used 60 Vbeta primers and 13 Jbeta primers. The table came from immunoSEQ multiplex PCR; TCRdb's copy has only in-frame clones and leaves some out. The data contain 65,000 to 95,000 clones, about three quarters of them singletons. The sequencing input was PBMCs. Receptors were obtained from a male donor in good health and CMV-seropositive.

The CDR3 sequence is CASSTGLAGGYNEQFF. The CDR3 DNA follows: TGTGCCAGTAGTACGGGACTAGCGGGAGGATACAATGAGCAGTTCTTC. The rearrangement links TRBV19 to TRBJ2-1; 15 bases align to TRBD2. Germline CDR1 reads LNHDA; CDR2 reads SQIVND (reference sequence). With 4 bases clipped from V and 4 bases from J, the junction kept 2 bases outside the gene matches. CDR3 length: 16 residues. Based on the CDR3 plus reference TRBV19 and TRBJ2-1, the full variable domain is DGGITQSPKYLFRKEGQNVTLSCEQNLNHDAMYWYRQDPGQGLRLIYYSQIVNDFQKGDIAEGYSVSREKKESFPLTVTSAQKNPTAFYLCASSTGLAGGYNEQFFGPGTRLTVL.

On this clone itself: Its ends do not fully match the called genes, so a read error is possible. The V and J genes are TRBV7-3 and TRBJ1-5; 7 nucleotides line up with TRBD1. Germline lookup yields CDR1 SGHTA and CDR2 FQGTGA. The CDR3 spans 17 residues. CDR3 residues: CDSSLAPRDSPSQPQHF. CDR3 coding DNA: TGTGACAGCAGCCTCGCCCCCCGGGACAGTCCCAGTCAGCCCCAGCATTTT.

The chain recombines TRBV5-6 with TRBJ2-7; the D gene is possibly TRBD1 (6 bases). The CDR3 totals 13 residues. Per the germline V gene, CDR1 is SGHDT and CDR2 is YYEEEE. The V end lost 2 bases, the J end lost 5 bases, and 11 bases lay between the germline ends. DNA of the CDR3: TGTGCCAGCAGCTTTGAGGGGGTGCACGAGCAGTACTTC. Translating gives CASSFEGVHEQYF. Using reference TRBV5-6 and TRBJ2-7 for the parts outside the CDR3, the full variable domain is DAGVTQSPTHLIKTRGQQVTLRCSPKSGHDTVSWYQQALGQGPQFIFQYYEEEERQRGNFPDRFSGHQFPNYSSELNVNALLLGDSALYLCASSFEGVHEQYFGPGTRLTVT.

This chain joins TRBV30 and TRBJ1-2; TRBD1 might be the D (5 bases). The germline V gene has CDR1 GTSNPN and CDR2 SVGIG (reference sequence). V was shortened by 0 bases and J by 4 bases, with 12 bases between the two germline ends. The CDR3 has 14 residues. Here the CDR3 DNA reads TGTGCCTGGAGTGTAGGCGGGGCCCTCTATGGCTACACCTTC. This sequence encodes CAWSVGGALYGYTF.

The V and J genes are TRBV5-1 and TRBJ2-3; a weak D match, TRBD1 (6 bases). Trimming removed 5 bases from V and 0 bases from J, with 13 bases in between. The CDR3 has 15 amino acids. Germline V CDR1 and CDR2: SGHRS, YFSETQ. CDR3 sequence reads: CASSYGTLSTDTQYF. In DNA form, the CDR3 reads TGCGCCAGCAGTTACGGGACATTAAGCACAGATACGCAGTATTTT.

V usage is TRBV6-5 and J usage is TRBJ2-2; 8 nucleotides agree with TRBD2. The CDR3 sequence is 14 residues long. CDR1 MNHEY and CDR2 SVGAGI come from the germline V gene. Trimming at V came to 7 bases and at J to 5 bases, leaving 6 bases not matched to a gene. CDR3 sequence: CASTGAGVTGELFF. The CDR3 DNA is TGTGCCAGCACTGGAGCGGGAGTGACCGGGGAGCTGTTTTTT.

This CDR3 reads CASSYAGLAGQETQYF. The DNA of the CDR3 is TGTGCCAGCAGCTACGCGGGACTAGCGGGACAAGAGACCCAGTACTTC. The chain combines TRBV7-2 with TRBJ2-5, with 13 nucleotides matching TRBD2. The CDR3 contains 16 residues. Germline CDR1 is SGHTA and CDR2 is FQGNSA. The junction had 4 bases not matched to a gene; V was cut back by 4 bases and J by 2 bases.

The gene calls are TRBV2 and TRBJ2-1; TRBD1 is a possible D gene (6 bases). The CDR3 has 14 amino acids. CDR1 is SNHLY, CDR2 FYNNEI, per germline. V lost 6 bases and J lost 8, with 17 bases in between. The CDR3: CASRLQGSRDEQFF. CDR3 DNA sequence: TGTGCCAGCAGGTTACAGGGAAGTCGGGATGAGCAGTTCTTC.

This sequence joins TRBV7-2 and TRBJ2-7; D not resolved. Germline CDR1 SGHTA, CDR2 FQGNSA. There are 12 residues in the CDR3. Trimming stripped 5 bases from V and 3 bases from J, with 8 bases between. The CDR3 loop is CASSRNIYEQYF. The DNA of the CDR3 is TGTGCCAGCAGCCGTAACATCTACGAGCAGTACTTC.

Ten or more counts support this clone. The rearrangement links TRBV10-3 to TRBJ2-7, with unresolved D. Germline-derived CDR1 and CDR2 are ENHRY and SYGVKD. This CDR3 has 15 residues. Trimming took off 10 bases at V and 4 bases at J, with 23 bases between the two ends. CDR3 loop: CATPSVSSPPYEQYF. In DNA form, the CDR3 reads TGTGCCACGCCCTCGGTGTCTTCTCCTCCTTACGAGCAGTACTTC.

The chain joins TRBV28 to TRBJ2-7; D unresolved. V was cut by 3 bases and J by 0 bases, with 12 bases left in between. From germline, CDR1 is MDHEN and CDR2 SYDVKM. The CDR3 is made up of 15 amino acids. CDR3 sequence: CASSFLGGNSYEQYF. The CDR3 DNA sequence: TGTGCCAGCAGTTTTCTCGGCGGAAACTCCTACGAGCAGTACTTC.